This T cell receptor (beta chain) is drawn from a study of cytomegalovirus exposure and HLA in healthy donors. Healthy people donating bone marrow made up the donors. Both 60 Vbeta primers and 13 Jbeta primers went into the PCR. Assay: immunoSEQ multiplex PCR; the TCRdb copy retains only in-frame clones and omits some. The repertoire holds approximately 150,000 clones, 80% seen once, with roughly 10% in the top ten. The CDR3 spans 16 residues. Germline V gene sequence: CDR1 ENHRY, CDR2 SYGVKD. J was trimmed by 0 bases and V by 3 bases; bases with no gene match: 2. Findings and caveats of the study: It emerged from a later analysis that several of the most significant clusters appeared to be linked to common viral pathogens.

Concerning this clone itself: No antigen is known for it.

The receptor comes from a man aged 18-30 years in good health and CMV-seropositive. The sequenced sample consisted of PBMCs. The J gene is TRBJ2-6, the V gene TRBV10-3, with TRBD2 identical over 7 bases. Here the CDR3 reads CAISDGEGSGANVLTF. CDR3 in DNA: TGTGCCATCAGTGACGGGGAGGGCTCTGGGGCCAACGTCCTGACTTTC.